This is a list of T cell receptor beta chains from one sample in a study of regulatory T cells in long-lasting Graves disease. TCRdb processed the multiplex PCR reads anew with MiXCR; each CDR3 protein has one entry. This table has 200,000 to 250,000 distinct CDR3 sequences, around 19% appearing once. These data were also filed under a second study, of T cells in Graves' hyperthyroidism and ophthalmopathy.

The sequencing here drew on peripheral blood mononuclear cells (PBMCs), taken at new diagnosis, from a patient treated with antithyroid drugs. The receptors derive from a woman aged 25 to 39 with Graves disease. The CDR3 runs from the conserved cysteine through the conserved F or W. Each record gives: V gene, J gene, clone size, CDR3 protein. The listing skips clone size in some rows; elsewhere it reads once, few, many or a size class.

TRBV5-1	TRBJ1-1	many	CASSLASDRANTEAFF
TRBV11-2	TRBJ1-6	many	CASSGSVGGSVYNSPLHF
TRBV24-1	TRBJ2-5	-	CATRDIHQETQYF
TRBV7-9	TRBJ2-3	many	CASSQGEDTQYF
TRBV28	TRBJ2-1	many	CASSLRGLAGVYNEQFF
TRBV28	TRBJ1-2	-	CASSPALGTGAGYTF
TRBV30	TRBJ1-6	many	CAWSGVGGNPNSPLHF
TRBV11-3	TRBJ1-2	few	CASSRTTGFTGYNYGYAF
TRBV28	TRBJ1-5	-	CASSLVGTGYQPQHF
TRBV9	TRBJ1-2	many	CASRGDIWTVNYGYTF
TRBV28	TRBJ1-6	many	CASRLDYMGSSYNSPLHF
TRBV6-1	TRBJ1-5	many	CASSLRGVNNQPQHF
TRBV9	TRBJ2-5	many	CASSVDFQETQYF
TRBV9	TRBJ2-6	few	CASSVEIRVTAGANVLTF
TRBV5-6	TRBJ1-4	many	CASSSRGANEKLFF
TRBV2	TRBJ2-2	many	CASSSRGTGELFF
TRBV7-9	TRBJ1-1	-	CASSFGTGNTEAFF
TRBV2	TRBJ2-2	many	CASRGTGNTGELFF
TRBV27	TRBJ1-2	many	CASSWRGQTYGYTF
TRBV20-1	TRBJ1-5	many	CSARDSGGIGNQPQHF
TRBV9	TRBJ1-1	many	CASSVAQNTEAFF
TRBV11-2	TRBJ1-3	many	CASSLEGNTIYF
TRBV28	TRBJ1-4	many	CASSLFPAGSNEKLFF
TRBV11-2	TRBJ1-2	many	CASRTGLTGGEGYTF
TRBV13	TRBJ1-1	many	CASSLRGKLMNTEAFF
TRBV19	TRBJ2-1	few	CASSIRREGANEQFF
TRBV5-1	TRBJ2-3	many	CASRLAGEADTQYF
TRBV4-1	TRBJ2-5	-	CASSQVVPQETQYF
TRBV3-1	TRBJ2-1	many	CASSQGRLAGDTYNEQFF
TRBV5-1	TRBJ2-1	-	CASWDRGGSNEQFF
TRBV10-2	TRBJ1-2	many	CASSRQGKNYGYTF
TRBV20-1	TRBJ2-7	many	CSAARLAGGGEQYF
TRBV7-2	TRBJ1-4	many	CASSLEGPGSGEKLFF
TRBV28	TRBJ1-5	many	CASSFGASNQPQHF
TRBV11-3	TRBJ1-1	many	CASSLARSGEAFF
TRBV7-9	TRBJ2-7	-	CASSSTFSDWHSYEQYF
TRBV7-9	TRBJ2-7	many	CASSLDLAGGSYEQYF
TRBV7-2	TRBJ1-6	many	CASSLVRSSYNSPLHF
TRBV2	TRBJ2-7	many	CASSARDSEQYF
TRBV28	TRBJ1-5	many	CASSPPSGLQPQHF
TRBV18	TRBJ1-5	-	CASSPRAGGGQPQHF